The 14 T cell receptor beta chains in this list originate from one sample, sequenced in a study of neurological immune-mediated disorders. Time point in this sample: longitudinal time-point 1 (baseline). One entry per CDR3 protein, called by TCRdb with MiXCR from the 5' RACE reads. This table holds 55,000 to 65,000 distinct CDR3 sequences, approximately 11% found once. Sequencing input: PBMCs. Every receptor here comes from a male donor with HTLV-1-associated myelopathy (HAM/TSP).

This clonotype appeared many times. The chain joins TRBV20-1 to TRBJ2-3, with a possible D match to TRBD2 (5 bases). Per the germline V gene, CDR1 is DFQATT and CDR2 is SNEGSKA (reference sequence). The V end was cut by 0 bases, the J end by 4 bases, with 11 bases between. The CDR3 is made up of 14 amino acids. The CDR3 here is CSARDRIASDTQYF. CDR3 in DNA: TGCAGTGCTAGAGATCGGATAGCGTCAGATACGCAGTATTTT.

The V call is TRBV5-1, the J call TRBJ2-7; the D is unclear. CDR3 length: 13 residues. Trimming took 0 bases from V and 12 from J, leaving 16 bases between them. CDR1 is SGHRS and CDR2 is YFSETQ in the germline V gene. Here the CDR3 reads CASSLGGVIGRYF. The CDR3 coding sequence is TGCGCCAGCAGCTTGGGTGGGGTGATCGGGCGGTACTTC.

With respect to this clonotype: Being one base from a much bigger clone, this may be a read error. The chain uses TRBV15 and TRBJ2-1; 10 nucleotides line up with TRBD2. Germline-derived CDR1 and CDR2 are LNHNV and YYDKDF (reference sequence). This CDR3 spans 15 amino acids. V shed 0 bases, J shed 7 bases, and the junction held 3 bases outside the gene matches. CDR3 loop: CATSRELAGQNEQFF. DNA for the CDR3: TGTGCCACCAGCAGAGAACTAGCGGGGCAAAATGAGCAGTTCTTC.

A word on this clonotype: A read error may be the cause here, since a much bigger clone is one base away. The J gene is TRBJ1-5, the V gene TRBV11-3, with 9 bases fitting TRBD1. Trimming cost V 10 bases and J 5 bases; bases outside gene matches: 3. Germline CDR1 is SGHNT and CDR2 is YENEEA. The CDR3 has 12 residues. CDR3 in DNA: TGTGCCAAGGACAGGGGATATCAGCCCCAGCATTTT. Protein product: CAKDRGYQPQHF.

Concerning this clonotype itself: This may be a read error, as it is one base from a much larger clone. The chain has TRBV20-1 and TRBJ2-2; a weak D match, TRBD2 (5 bases). The CDR3 length is 15 residues. Germline loops: CDR1 DFQATT, CDR2 SNEGSKA (reference sequence). The chain's CDR3 is CSSRAGMLNTGELFF. The CDR3 coding sequence is TGCAGTTCTAGGGCCGGGATGCTGAACACCGGGGAGCTGTTTTTT.

In this sample, this clonotype turned up many times. This chain links TRBV5-1 with TRBJ2-7; maybe TRBD2 (5 bases). Trimming stripped 0 bases from V and 6 bases from J, with 10 bases between. The CDR3 spans 13 residues. Germline loops: CDR1 SGHRS, CDR2 YFSETQ. The DNA for the CDR3 is TGCGCCAGCAGCTTGGGGTCGGGATCCGAGCAGTACTTC. Protein product: CASSLGSGSEQYF. Combining the CDR3 with reference TRBV5-1 and TRBJ2-7 gives the whole variable domain KAGVTQTPRYLIKTRGQQVTLSCSPISGHRSVSWYQQTPGQGLQFLFEYFSETQRNKGNFPGRFSGRQFSNSRSEMNVSTLELGDSALYLCASSLGSGSEQYFGPGTRLTVT.

Comment on this clonotype: Possible read error: a much larger clone is one base away. The V call is TRBV7-9, the J call TRBJ1-6; no reliable D call. This CDR3 region has 13 residues. Germline loops: CDR1 SEHNR, CDR2 FQNEAQ (reference sequence). DNA of the CDR3: TGTGCCGTACAAGCCTCGGGCCCTTCACCCCACCACTTT. Its protein product is CAVQASGPSPHHF.

In its sample, this clonotype was seen many times. V and J are TRBV7-2 and TRBJ1-5, with 9 bases fitting TRBD1. Germline CDR1 and CDR2: SGHTA and FQGNSA. This CDR3 comprises 17 residues. V shed 5 bases and J 5 bases; nucleotides not matched to a gene: 13. The DNA of the CDR3 is TGTGCCAGCAGCCCGCGGACAGGGGCTCGATGGGATCAGCCCCAGCATTTT. Its translation: CASSPRTGARWDQPQHF.

The table lists this clonotype with many counts. CDR3 region: CASSRLGRPYEQYF. CDR3 DNA: TGTGCCAGCAGTCGTCTGGGACGTCCCTACGAGCAGTACTTC. V is TRBV12-3 or TRBV12-4 and J is TRBJ2-7, with D possibly called TRBD1 or TRBD2 (5 bases each). This CDR3 is built from 14 residues. Trimming pared 5 bases from V and 2 bases from J, leaving 13 bases between.

This clonotype was found many times. The chain couples TRBV28 to TRBJ1-5; D perhaps matches TRBD1 (5 bases). Germline CDR1 and CDR2: MDHEN and SYDVKM. The CDR3 totals 16 residues. V lost 4 bases and J 4 bases, leaving 17 bases between the germline ends. For the CDR3, the DNA is TGTGCCAGCAGTTCCCCAGGGCAGGGCGATAATCAGCCCCAGCATTTT. Protein product: CASSSPGQGDNQPQHF.

This clonotype was detected ten times or more. This chain links TRBV7-9 with TRBJ1-2; 7 bases are shared with TRBD1. Trimming cost V 5 bases and J 5 bases; bases outside gene matches: 8. CDR1 and CDR2 from the germline V gene are SEHNR and FQNEAQ (reference sequence). The CDR3 is 14 amino acids. The CDR3 is CASSLRQGIYGYTF. CDR3 DNA sequence: TGTGCCAGCAGCCTTCGACAGGGAATTTATGGCTACACCTTC.

This clonotype appeared many times. The chain recombines TRBV20-1 with TRBJ1-1; D perhaps matches TRBD1 (6 bases). Germline V CDR1 and CDR2: DFQATT, SNEGSKA (reference sequence). V lost 6 bases and J 5 bases, leaving 22 bases between the germline ends. This CDR3 has 15 residues. CDR3 residues: CSAQNPGNRVTEAFF. The CDR3 DNA reads as TGCAGTGCCCAGAACCCAGGGAACAGGGTGACTGAAGCTTTCTTT.

This clonotype was counted many times. In nucleotides, the CDR3 is TGCAGCGTTGAAGATCACGCGGGGGTTCATACGCAGTATTTT. Its protein is CSVEDHAGVHTQYF. V is TRBV29-1 and J is TRBJ2-3; 7 positions agree with TRBD2. The V gene end was trimmed by 0 bases and the J gene end by 7 bases; junction bases not matched to a gene: 7. The CDR3 runs 14 residues. Germline-derived CDR1 and CDR2 are SQVTM and ANQGSEA.

This clonotype was observed at least ten times. This chain joins TRBV27 and TRBJ2-7; maybe TRBD2 (5 bases). V gave up 2 bases and J gave up 2 bases, with 10 bases separating them. Per the germline V gene, CDR1 is MNHEY and CDR2 is SMNVEV (reference sequence). The CDR3 is 14 amino acids. CDR3 loop: CASSLRAGTYEQYF. As DNA, the CDR3 is TGTGCCAGCAGTTTACGGGCGGGTACCTACGAGCAGTACTTC.